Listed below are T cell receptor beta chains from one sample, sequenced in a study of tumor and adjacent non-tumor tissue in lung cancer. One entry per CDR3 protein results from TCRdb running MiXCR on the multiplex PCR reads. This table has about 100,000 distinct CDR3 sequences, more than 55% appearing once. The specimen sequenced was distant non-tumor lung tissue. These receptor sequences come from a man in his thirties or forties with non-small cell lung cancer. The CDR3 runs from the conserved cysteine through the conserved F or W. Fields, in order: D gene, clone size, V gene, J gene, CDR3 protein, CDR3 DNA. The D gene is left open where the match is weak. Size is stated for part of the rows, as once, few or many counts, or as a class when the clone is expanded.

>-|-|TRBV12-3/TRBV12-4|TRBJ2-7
CASRYTRDYEQYF
TGTGCCAGCAGGTACACAAGGGATTACGAACAGTACTTC
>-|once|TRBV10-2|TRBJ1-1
CASKDSGLRNTKALF
TGCGCCAGCAAGGACTCGGGACTCCGGAACACTAAAGCTCTCTTT
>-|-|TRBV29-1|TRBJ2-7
CSFAFNGIGASYEQYF
TGCAGCTTTGCCTTTAACGGGATAGGGGCCTCCTACGAGCAGTACTTC
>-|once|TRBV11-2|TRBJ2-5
CASSLNRSETQCF
TGTGCCAGCAGCTTGAACAGGAGCGAGACCCAGTGCTTC
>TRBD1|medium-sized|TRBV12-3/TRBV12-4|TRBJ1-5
CASSLDGTGLNQPQHF
TGTGCCAGCAGTTTAGATGGGACAGGGCTTAATCAGCCCCAGCATTTT
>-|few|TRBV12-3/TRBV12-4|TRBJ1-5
CASSPTDQPQHF
TGTGCCAGCAGCCCGACAGATCAGCCCCAGCATTTT
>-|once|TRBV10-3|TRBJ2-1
CAISDILGTSSYSEQFF
TGTGCCATCAGTGATATTTTAGGGACCAGCTCATACAGTGAGCAGTTCTTC
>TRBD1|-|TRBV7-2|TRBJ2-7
CASSLLGQGLDEQYF
TGTGCCAGCAGCTTACTCGGACAGGGGCTGGACGAGCAGTACTTC
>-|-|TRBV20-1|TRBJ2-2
CGARDGDRVAGEPFF
TGCGGTGCTAGAGATGGGGACCGGGTAGCAGGGGAGCCGTTTTTT
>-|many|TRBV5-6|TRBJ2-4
CASSFGQQNIQYF
TGTGCCAGCAGCTTCGGACAGCAAAACATTCAGTACTTC
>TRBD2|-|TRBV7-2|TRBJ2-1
CASSLDLAGSSYEQFF
TGTGCCAGCAGCTTAGATCTAGCGGGGTCGTCCTACGAGCAGTTCTTC
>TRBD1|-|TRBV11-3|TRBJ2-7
CARSLGTGVCEQYF
TGTGCCAGGAGCTTAGGGACAGGTGTCTGCGAGCAGTACTTC
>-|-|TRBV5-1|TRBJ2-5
CASSFLRGRQETQYF
TGCGCCAGCAGTTTCCTAAGGGGTCGGCAAGAGACCCAGTACTTC
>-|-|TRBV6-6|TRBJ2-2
CASSYSSGSCFF
-
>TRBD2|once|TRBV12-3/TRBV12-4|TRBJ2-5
CGSSPGLAGVVRETQYF
TGTGGCAGCAGTCCAGGTCTAGCGGGAGTTGTTAGAGAGACCCAGTACTTC
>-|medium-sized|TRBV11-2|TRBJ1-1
CASSATANTEAFF
TGTGCCAGCAGCGCTACAGCGAACACTGAAGCTTTCTTT
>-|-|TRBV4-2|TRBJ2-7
CASSQEVNGAYEQCF
TGTGCCAGCAGCCAAGAAGTTAACGGGGCCTACGAGCAGTGTTTC
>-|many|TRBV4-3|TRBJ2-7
CASSQDVRYEQYF
TGCGCCAGCAGCCAAGATGTCCGCTACGAGCAGTACTTC
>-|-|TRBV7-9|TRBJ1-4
CASSLGTRLSEKLFF
TGTGCCAGCAGCTTAGGGACACGGTTAAGTGAAAAACTGTTTTTT
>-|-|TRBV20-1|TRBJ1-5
CIATQSTGRILGSNQPQHF
TGCATTGCAACCCAAAGTACCGGACGGATTTTGGGAAGCAATCAGCCCCAGCATTTT
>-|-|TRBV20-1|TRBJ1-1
CSDNRGPETFF
TGCAGTGATAATAGGGGACCTGAAACTTTCTTT
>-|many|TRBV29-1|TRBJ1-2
CSVEDQRTGYGYTF
TGCAGCGTTGAAGATCAGAGGACGGGCTATGGCTACACCTTC
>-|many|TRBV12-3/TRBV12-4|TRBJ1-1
CASSHGFRSSNTEAFF
TGTGCCAGCAGCCATGGGTTCAGATCCTCGAACACTGAAGCTTTCTTT
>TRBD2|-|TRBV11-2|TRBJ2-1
CASSLVWSSGDGQFF
TGTGCCAGCAGCTTAGTGTGGTCTAGCGGCGATGGGCAGTTCTTC
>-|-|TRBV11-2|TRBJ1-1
CASSSQGRMNTEAFF
TGTGCCAGCAGCTCCCAGGGGCGTATGAACACTGAAGCTTTCTTT
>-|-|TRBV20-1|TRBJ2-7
CSASRDPGSYEQYF
TGCAGTGCTAGCCGGGATCCTGGCTCCTACGAGCAGTACTTC
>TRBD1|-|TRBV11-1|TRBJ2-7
CASSHRGSYYEQYF
TGTGCCAGCTCCCACAGGGGATCCTACTACGAGCAGTACTTC